The next 30 T cell receptor beta chains were all read from a single sample in a study of regulatory T cells in long-lasting Graves disease. The time point is: newly diagnosed GD, antithyroid drugs for less than 3 months. TCR sequences were obtained from RNA taken from PBMCs. HTBI primers from iRepertoire and Arm-PCR of CDR3 regions yielded the TCR beta libraries. TCRdb reprocessed the multiplex PCR reads via MiXCR and lists one record per CDR3 protein. The sample includes approximately 540,000 distinct CDR3 sequences, 9.5% to 15% of them seen just once. The data were also submitted as part of a second study, on T cells in Graves' hyperthyroidism and ophthalmopathy.

The sequenced sample was peripheral blood mononuclear cells (PBMCs), obtained at new diagnosis, from a patient treated with antithyroid drugs. Source of these receptors: a woman in her 30s with Graves disease.

This clonotype was picked up a small number of times. V is TRBV27 and J is TRBJ2-1, with D tentatively TRBD2 (5 bases). V was shortened by 5 bases and J by 7 bases, with 18 bases between the two germline ends. This CDR3 comprises 15 residues. The germline V gene has CDR1 MNHEY and CDR2 SMNVEV (reference sequence). This CDR3 reads CASSDQGLGLNEQFF. CDR3 coding DNA: TGTGCCAGCAGTGATCAAGGACTGGGTCTAAATGAGCAGTTCTTC.

Comments on this clonotype: A much larger clone lies a single base off, so this may be a read error. The V call is TRBV7-2, the J call TRBJ2-5, with a weak D call TRBD2 (7 bases). Germline assignment: CDR1 SGHTA and CDR2 FQGNSA. This CDR3 comprises 11 residues. CDR3 amino acids: CASNLGGAPYF. As DNA, the CDR3 is TGTGCCAGCAACTTAGGGGGGGCCCCGTACTTC. The whole variable domain, remainder taken from reference TRBV7-2 and TRBJ2-5, is GAGVSQSPSNKVTEKGKDVELRCDPISGHTALYWYRQSLGQGLEFLIYFQGNSAPDKSGLPSDRFSAERTGGSVSTLTIQRTQQEDSAVYLCASNLGGAPYFGPGTRLLVL.

This clonotype has a count of ten or more. The rearrangement joins TRBV15 to TRBJ1-1; no firm D call. Trimming took off 5 bases at V and 0 bases at J, with 13 bases between the two ends. This CDR3 region has 15 residues. Germline loops: CDR1 LNHNV, CDR2 YYDKDF (reference sequence). The CDR3 sequence: CATSASGSLNTEAFF. The CDR3 coding sequence is TGTGCCACCAGCGCCAGTGGCAGCTTGAACACTGAAGCTTTCTTT.

This clonotype has a count of ten or more. The chain uses TRBV28 and TRBJ1-6; unclear D gene. Germline V lookup: CDR1 MDHEN, CDR2 SYDVKM. The CDR3 sequence is 17 residues long. V was clipped by 6 bases and J by 6 bases, with 21 bases between them. The CDR3 DNA reads TGTGCCAGCAGCCGCCAGAGGTGGCAGCGGGGTAATTCACCCCTCCACTTT. Its protein product is CASSRQRWQRGNSPLHF.

The table lists this clonotype with many counts. The chain is built from TRBV20-1 and TRBJ2-2, with TRBD2 matching 10 bases. Germline values: CDR1 DFQATT, CDR2 SNEGSKA (reference sequence). The CDR3 runs 15 residues. After removal of 4 bases from V and 7 bases from J, the junction contained 9 bases not matched to a gene. The CDR3 sequence is CSATVSGRWDGELFF. The CDR3 bases are TGCAGTGCTACGGTTAGCGGGAGGTGGGACGGGGAGCTGTTTTTT.

This clonotype was counted at least ten times. The genes are TRBV2 and TRBJ2-5, with D perhaps matching TRBD1 or TRBD2 (6 bases each). The CDR3 has 15 amino acids. Trimming took 1 base from V and 5 from J, leaving 14 bases between them. Per germline, CDR1 SNHLY and CDR2 FYNNEI. The CDR3 sequence is CASSEGPGARETQYF. The CDR3 DNA reads TGTGCCAGCAGTGAAGGTCCGGGGGCGCGTGAGACCCAGTACTTC.

This clonotype was picked up a small number of times. The chain uses TRBV30 and TRBJ1-1; D not certain. Deletions cut 4 bases from V and 3 bases from J, with 18 bases between. From germline, CDR1 is GTSNPN and CDR2 SVGIG (reference sequence). The length of the CDR3 is 15 residues. CDR3 nucleotides: TGTGCCTGGACTAGTCCCTCACAGCTCGACACTGAAGCTTTCTTT. Translating gives CAWTSPSQLDTEAFF.

The chain couples TRBV6-1 to TRBJ2-5; TRBD2 matches 12 bases. Germline trimming cut 6 bases from V and 9 bases from J; bases unmatched to any gene: 11. The CDR3 is 15 residues long. CDR1 and CDR2 (germline): MNHNS, SASEGT. The chain's CDR3 is CASSPGLAGSEAQYF. CDR3 coding DNA: TGTGCCAGCAGCCCTGGACTAGCGGGATCCGAGGCCCAGTACTTC.

This chain joins TRBV6-2 or TRBV6-3 and TRBJ1-6, with 7 bases aligning to TRBD1. V dropped 6 bases and J dropped 8; count of bases not matched to a gene: 4. CDR3 length: 13 amino acids. Germline V gene sequence: CDR1 MNHEY, CDR2 SVGEGT. The DNA for the CDR3 is TGTGCCAGCAGGCCCGACAGGGATTCACCCCTCCACTTT. This gives the protein CASRPDRDSPLHF.

The CDR3 protein is CASSLGLAGGGNEQFF. CDR3 DNA sequence: TGTGCCAGCAGCTTGGGACTAGCGGGAGGTGGCAATGAGCAGTTCTTC. This chain connects TRBV5-6 to TRBJ2-1; 13 positions agree with TRBD2. The CDR3 loop spans 16 amino acids. The V and J ends lost 0 bases and 6 bases, in that order; junction bases with no gene match: 3. Germline assignment: CDR1 SGHDT and CDR2 YYEEEE.

This clonotype was picked up many times. The chain couples TRBV28 to TRBJ2-7, with D possibly TRBD1 on 5 matching bases. The germline V gene has CDR1 MDHEN and CDR2 SYDVKM. Trimming took 7 bases from V and 2 from J, leaving 12 bases between them. The CDR3 has 13 amino acids. The CDR3 loop reads CASTLQEPYEQYF. CDR3 coding DNA: TGTGCCAGCACCCTACAGGAGCCCTACGAGCAGTACTTC.

This clonotype occurred a few times. J is TRBJ2-1 and V is TRBV6-2 or TRBV6-3; 10 bases match TRBD1. Trimming took 5 bases from V and 7 from J; bases not matched to a gene: 8. The CDR3 runs 15 residues. Germline V CDR1 and CDR2: MNHEY, SVGEGT. The CDR3 loop is CASSTRDRGRNEQFF. The CDR3 bases are TGTGCCAGCAGTACTCGGGACAGGGGAAGGAATGAGCAGTTCTTC.

This clonotype was detected ten times or more. V is TRBV24-1 and J is TRBJ2-2; 7 nucleotides match TRBD2. CDR1 and CDR2 (germline): KGHDR, SFDVKD. The CDR3 has 16 residues. The trim removed 1 base at V and 5 bases at J, leaving 6 bases unmatched. CDR3 residues: CATSDFRLAETGELFF. The CDR3 DNA is TGTGCCACCAGTGATTTCCGGCTAGCGGAGACCGGGGAGCTGTTTTTT.

This clonotype was observed at least ten times. The J gene is TRBJ1-1, the V gene TRBV2; 12 bases are shared with TRBD1. The CDR3 contains 14 residues. The ends lost 6 bases at V and 5 bases at J; junction bases unmatched: 4. In germline, CDR1 is SNHLY, CDR2 FYNNEI. The CDR3 nucleotides are TGTGCCAGCAGGGGGACAGGGGGCTATACTGAAGCTTTCTTT. Protein product: CASRGTGGYTEAFF.

This clonotype was seen many times. This chain connects TRBV27 to TRBJ2-7; TRBD2 is a possible D gene (5 bases). This CDR3 contains 14 residues. V was pared by 0 bases and J by 5 bases, with 11 bases between. Germline assignment: CDR1 MNHEY and CDR2 SMNVEV (reference sequence). The CDR3 is CASSLSGRIHEQYF. CDR3 nucleotide sequence: TGTGCCAGCAGTTTATCGGGGAGAATCCACGAGCAGTACTTC.

Many counts were recorded for this clonotype. The chain links TRBV12-3 or TRBV12-4 to TRBJ2-3, with 9 bases lining up with TRBD2. The ends lost 5 bases at V and 0 bases at J; junction bases unmatched: 6. The CDR3 loop spans 16 amino acids. CDR3 in amino acids: CASSRIAGASTDTQYF. The CDR3 nucleotides are TGTGCCAGCAGTAGGATAGCGGGAGCTAGCACAGATACGCAGTATTTT.

This clonotype has a handful of counts. This sequence joins TRBV11-3 and TRBJ2-7; D is unresolved. Germline assignment: CDR1 SGHNT and CDR2 YENEEA. Trimming left V 0 bases short and J 4 bases short, with 13 bases between. This CDR3 is 15 amino acids long. The CDR3 coding sequence is TGTGCCAGCAGCTTAGATTATTCCGGATTATACGAGCAGTACTTC. Translation: CASSLDYSGLYEQYF.

This clonotype has at least ten counts. The V call is TRBV30, the J call TRBJ2-1, with D unresolved. In germline, CDR1 is GTSNPN, CDR2 SVGIG (reference sequence). The CDR3 has 15 residues. V was shortened by 5 bases and J by 9 bases, with 23 bases between the two germline ends. This chain's CDR3 is CAWSSARTRPTEQFF. CDR3 bases: TGTGCCTGGTCAAGCGCTCGGACCCGGCCTACTGAGCAGTTCTTC.

This clonotype was counted ten times or more. Likely a read error: the CDR3 ends without its conserved phenylalanine or tryptophan. This sequence joins TRBV11-2 and TRBJ1-1, with D perhaps matching TRBD1 (6 bases). The length of the CDR3 is 15 residues. V dropped 3 bases and J dropped 10 bases, with 21 bases sitting between them. Germline assignment: CDR1 SGHAT and CDR2 FQNNGV. CDR3: CASSFDGYRAPGAFL. DNA for the CDR3: TGTGCCAGCAGCTTCGACGGGTACAGGGCTCCCGGAGCTTTCCTT.

To note about this clonotype: The conserved final phenylalanine or tryptophan is absent from the CDR3, which likely points to a read error. V and J are TRBV20-1 and TRBJ2-7; TRBD2 agrees at 7 bases. The V gene's germline CDR1 is DFQATT and CDR2 SNEGSKA (reference sequence). Losses at the gene ends were 0 bases for V and 1 base for J; bases not matched to a gene: 6. The CDR3 spans 15 residues. CDR3 in amino acids: CSARDVSGVSYEQYC. The CDR3 DNA follows: TGCAGTGCTAGAGACGTAAGCGGGGTATCCTACGAGCAGTACTGC.

V gene TRBV7-9 combines with J gene TRBJ1-5, with 10 bases that match TRBD1. V lost 0 bases, J lost 6 bases, and 5 bases stayed unmatched. CDR3 size: 16 residues. Germline CDR1 SEHNR, CDR2 FQNEAQ (reference sequence). The CDR3 DNA sequence: TGTGCCAGCAGCTTAGCCGGGACAGGGGTGCGTCAGCCCCAGCATTTT. Translated: CASSLAGTGVRQPQHF.

This clonotype has at least ten counts. The chain carries TRBV19 and TRBJ1-3; D is perhaps TRBD1 (5 bases). The V end lost 3 bases, the J end lost 0 bases, and 15 bases lay between the germline ends. Germline V gene sequence: CDR1 LNHDA, CDR2 SQIVND (reference sequence). The CDR3 is made up of 17 amino acids. The CDR3 here is CASSISRAFSSGNTIYF. For the CDR3, the DNA is TGTGCCAGTAGTATCAGCAGGGCTTTTTCCTCTGGAAACACCATATATTTT.

This clonotype was counted only a few times. The gene calls are TRBV5-4 and TRBJ2-1; D remains unclear. The V gene's germline CDR1 is SGHNT and CDR2 YYREEE (reference sequence). This CDR3 is built from 13 residues. V was trimmed by 4 bases and J by 4 bases, leaving 9 bases between them. CDR3 sequence (DNA): TGTGCCAGCAGCAACCCTCGATACAATGAGCAGTTCTTC. Residues: CASSNPRYNEQFF.

Many counts were recorded for this clonotype. J is TRBJ1-2 and V is TRBV14; D unclear. V lost 2 bases and J 2 bases, leaving 9 bases between the germline ends. This CDR3 has 14 residues. Germline CDR1 is SGHDN and CDR2 is FVKESK. CDR3 in amino acids: CASSQYAGNYGYTF. In nucleotides, the CDR3 is TGTGCCAGCAGCCAATACGCGGGAAACTATGGCTACACCTTC. Drawing the rest from reference TRBV14 and TRBJ1-2, the complete variable domain is EAGVTQFPSHSVIEKGQTVTLRCDPISGHDNLYWYRRVMGKEIKFLLHFVKESKQDESGMPNNRFLAERTGGTYSTLKVQPAELEDSGVYFCASSQYAGNYGYTFGSGTRLTVV.

This clonotype was seen more than once but under ten times. The chain recombines TRBV19 with TRBJ1-1; TRBD1 matches 7 bases. V gave up 5 bases and J gave up 2 bases; unmatched junction bases: 8. Germline V gene lookup returns CDR1 LNHDA and CDR2 SQIVND (reference sequence). The CDR3 has 15 amino acids. CDR3 coding DNA: TGTGCCAGTAGTGTCAACAGGGGAATTAACACTGAAGCTTTCTTT. Translating gives CASSVNRGINTEAFF.

In its sample, this clonotype was seen a few times. A read error may be the cause here, since a much bigger clone is one base away. The V call is TRBV6-2 or TRBV6-3, the J call TRBJ1-2; 7 positions agree with TRBD1. The CDR3 has 15 amino acids. The J segment lost 4 bases and the V segment lost 7 bases, leaving 12 bases of the junction unmatched. The germline V gene has CDR1 MNHEY and CDR2 SVGEGT. CDR3 DNA sequence: TGTGCCAGCATCCTCGGGACAGCGAACCTCTATGGCTACACCTTC. Residues: CASILGTANLYGYTF.

In its sample, this clonotype was seen a few times. This sequence joins TRBV25-1 and TRBJ2-7; D is unclear. This CDR3 region has 17 residues. Germline V gene lookup returns CDR1 MGHDK and CDR2 SYGVNS. Trimming took off 6 bases at V and 3 bases at J, with 24 bases between the two ends. CDR3 nucleotides: TGTGCCAGCAGCCAAACCCCCCACGGACGTAGTAACTACGAGCAGTACTTC. Protein product: CASSQTPHGRSNYEQYF.

This rearrangement joins TRBV5-1 to TRBJ1-1, with 9 nucleotides matching TRBD1. The CDR3 contains 12 residues. CDR1 and CDR2 from the germline V gene are SGHRS and YFSETQ. With 7 bases clipped from V and 9 bases from J, the junction kept 7 bases outside the gene matches. The CDR3 here is CASFPGQGKAFF. The CDR3 nucleotides read TGCGCCAGCTTTCCGGGACAGGGAAAAGCTTTCTTT. Complete variable domain (other parts from reference TRBV5-1 and TRBJ1-1): KAGVTQTPRYLIKTRGQQVTLSCSPISGHRSVSWYQQTPGQGLQFLFEYFSETQRNKGNFPGRFSGRQFSNSRSEMNVSTLELGDSALYLCASFPGQGKAFFGQGTRLTVV.

This clonotype appeared many times. The chain recombines TRBV2 with TRBJ1-2, with unresolved D. CDR3 length equals 13 residues. Germline V gene sequence: CDR1 SNHLY, CDR2 FYNNEI. V lost 4 bases to trimming and J lost 8 bases, with 14 bases between them. CDR3 DNA: TGTGCCAGCAGTGTTATGGCAGGAGGAGGCTACACCTTC. Protein product: CASSVMAGGGYTF.

The sample holds many counts of this clonotype. This chain connects TRBV28 to TRBJ1-4; no firm D call. Germline values: CDR1 MDHEN, CDR2 SYDVKM. V lost 6 bases and J 4 bases, leaving 9 bases between the germline ends. The CDR3 sequence is 13 residues long. For the CDR3, the DNA is TGTGCCAGCAGGCAGAGAGTTAATGAAAAACTGTTTTTT. This translates into CASRQRVNEKLFF.